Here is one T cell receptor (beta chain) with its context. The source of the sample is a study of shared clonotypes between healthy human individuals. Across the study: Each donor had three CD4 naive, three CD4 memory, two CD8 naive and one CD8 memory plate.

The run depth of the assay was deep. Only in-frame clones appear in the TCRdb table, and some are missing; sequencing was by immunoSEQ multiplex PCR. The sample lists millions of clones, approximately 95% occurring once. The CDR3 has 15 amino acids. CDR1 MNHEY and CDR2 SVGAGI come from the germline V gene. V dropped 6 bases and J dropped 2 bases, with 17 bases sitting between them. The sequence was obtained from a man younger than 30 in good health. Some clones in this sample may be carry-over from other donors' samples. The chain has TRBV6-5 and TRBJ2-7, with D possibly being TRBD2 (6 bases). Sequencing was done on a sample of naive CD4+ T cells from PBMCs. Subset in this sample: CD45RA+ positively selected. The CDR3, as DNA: TGTGCCAGCAGCGCGGGACCCCACGGCCCCTACGAGCAGTACTTC. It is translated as CASSAGPHGPYEQYF.